This T cell receptor beta chain is drawn from a study of T cells in Graves' hyperthyroidism and ophthalmopathy. General observations from the study: Blood also contained most expanded thyroid clonotypes above 0.001. Ophthalmopathy, as predicted by the model, came a median roughly 6.3 months after the prediction. Stable hyperthyroidism was told apart from ophthalmopathy by a model built on 13 V-J features.

Researchers took RNA transcripts and amplified the TCR beta CDR3 regions from them. Primed by the HTBI set, a first-round RT-PCR was run on the TCR CDR3. TCRdb ran MiXCR on the multiplex PCR reads and lists one entry per CDR3 protein. The table shows 550,000 to 700,000 distinct CDR3 sequences, with about 15% occurring only once. Germline loops: CDR1 LNHDA, CDR2 SQIVND (reference sequence). Trimming took off 7 bases at V and 4 bases at J, with 10 bases between the two ends. The CDR3 runs to 12 residues. On this clonotype: Its antigen remains unknown.

Exclusion of patients followed from uncontrolled infection, other autoimmune disease, pregnancy or lactation. The specimen was blood. The TCR was taken from a middle-aged woman with Graves' ophthalmopathy. The chain combines TRBV19 with TRBJ2-5; D remains unclear. The CDR3 reads CASNNVGETQYF. For the CDR3, the DNA is TGTGCCAGTAACAACGTGGGAGAGACCCAGTACTTC. Supplemented by reference TRBV19 and TRBJ2-5, the full variable domain reads DGGITQSPKYLFRKEGQNVTLSCEQNLNHDAMYWYRQDPGQGLRLIYYSQIVNDFQKGDIAEGYSVSREKKESFPLTVTSAQKNPTAFYLCASNNVGETQYFGPGTRLLVL.